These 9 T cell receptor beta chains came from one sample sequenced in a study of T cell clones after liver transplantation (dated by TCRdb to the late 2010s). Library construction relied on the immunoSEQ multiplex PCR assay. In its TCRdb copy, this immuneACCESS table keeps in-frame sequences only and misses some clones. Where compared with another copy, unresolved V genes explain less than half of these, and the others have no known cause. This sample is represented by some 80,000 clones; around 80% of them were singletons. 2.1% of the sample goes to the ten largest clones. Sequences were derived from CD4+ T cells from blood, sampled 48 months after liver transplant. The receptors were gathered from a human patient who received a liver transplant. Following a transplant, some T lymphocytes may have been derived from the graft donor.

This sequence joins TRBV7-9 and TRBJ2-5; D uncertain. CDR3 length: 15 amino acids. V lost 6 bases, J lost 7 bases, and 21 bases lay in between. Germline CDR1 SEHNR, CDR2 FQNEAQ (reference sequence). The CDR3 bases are TGTGCCAGCAGATCCACGCCAGTCGGGTTAGGGACCCAGTACTTC. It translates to CASRSTPVGLGTQYF.

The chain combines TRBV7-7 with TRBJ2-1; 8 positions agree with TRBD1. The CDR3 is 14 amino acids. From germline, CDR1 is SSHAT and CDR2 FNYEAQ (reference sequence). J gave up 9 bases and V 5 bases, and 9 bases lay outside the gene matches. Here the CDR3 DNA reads TGTGCCAGCAGCACAGGGGGAGAAACCACTGAGCAGTTCTTC. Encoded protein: CASSTGGETTEQFF. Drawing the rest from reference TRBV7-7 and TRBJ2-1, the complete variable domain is GAGVSQSPRYKVTKRGQDVTLRCDPISSHATLYWYQQALGQGPEFLTYFNYEAQPDKSGLPSDRFSAERPEGSISTLTIQRTEQRDSAMYRCASSTGGETTEQFFGPGTRLTVL.

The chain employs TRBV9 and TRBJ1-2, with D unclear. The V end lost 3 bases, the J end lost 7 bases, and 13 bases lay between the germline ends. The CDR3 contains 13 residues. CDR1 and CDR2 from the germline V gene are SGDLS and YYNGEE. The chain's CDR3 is CASSDRTDFGYTF. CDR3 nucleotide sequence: TGTGCCAGCAGCGACCGGACCGACTTTGGCTACACCTTC. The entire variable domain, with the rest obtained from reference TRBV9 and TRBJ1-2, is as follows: DSGVTQTPKHLITATGQRVTLRCSPRSGDLSVYWYQQSLDQGLQFLIQYYNGEERAKGNILERFSAQQFPDLHSELNLSSLELGDSALYFCASSDRTDFGYTFGSGTRLTVV.

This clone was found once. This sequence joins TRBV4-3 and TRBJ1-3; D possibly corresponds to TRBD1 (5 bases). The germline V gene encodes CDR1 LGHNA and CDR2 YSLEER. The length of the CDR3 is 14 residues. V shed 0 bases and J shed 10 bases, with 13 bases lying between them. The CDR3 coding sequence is TGCGCCAGCAGCCAAGATATAGCGCCAGGGACCATATATTTT. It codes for CASSQDIAPGTIYF.

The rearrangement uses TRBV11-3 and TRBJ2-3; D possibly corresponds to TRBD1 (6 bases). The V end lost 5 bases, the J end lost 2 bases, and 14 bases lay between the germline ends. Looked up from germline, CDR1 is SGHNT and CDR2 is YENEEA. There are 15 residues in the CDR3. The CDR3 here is CASSLTGTDTDTQYF. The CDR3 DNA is TGTGCCAGCAGCCTCACAGGGACGGACACAGATACGCAGTATTTT.

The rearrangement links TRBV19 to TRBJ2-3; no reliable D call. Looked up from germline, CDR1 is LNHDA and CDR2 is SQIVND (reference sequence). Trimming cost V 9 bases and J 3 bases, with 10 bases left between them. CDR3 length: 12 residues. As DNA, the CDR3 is TGTGCCAGCTCCTTTTTAACAGATACGCAGTATTTT. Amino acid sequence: CASSFLTDTQYF.

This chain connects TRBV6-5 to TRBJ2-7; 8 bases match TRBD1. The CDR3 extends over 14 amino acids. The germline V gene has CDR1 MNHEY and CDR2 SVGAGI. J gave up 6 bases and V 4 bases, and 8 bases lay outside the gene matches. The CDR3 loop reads CASSLNRGRSEQYF. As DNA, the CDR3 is TGTGCCAGCAGTTTGAACAGGGGGAGAAGCGAGCAGTACTTC.

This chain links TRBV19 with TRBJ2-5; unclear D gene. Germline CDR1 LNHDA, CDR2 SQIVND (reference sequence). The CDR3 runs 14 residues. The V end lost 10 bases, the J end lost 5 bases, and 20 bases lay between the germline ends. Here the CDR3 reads CATRSPERWETQYF. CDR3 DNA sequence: TGTGCCACACGGTCACCCGAGAGGTGGGAGACCCAGTACTTC.

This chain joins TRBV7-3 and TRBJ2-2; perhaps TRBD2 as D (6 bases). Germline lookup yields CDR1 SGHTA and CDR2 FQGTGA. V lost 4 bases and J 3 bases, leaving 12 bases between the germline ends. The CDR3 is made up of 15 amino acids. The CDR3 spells CASSSLGGDTGELFF. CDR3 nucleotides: TGTGCCAGCAGCTCCCTCGGGGGAGACACCGGGGAGCTGTTTTTT.